A single TCR beta chain is shown here with its context. This entry belongs to a study of T-cell reconstitution after alpha-beta-depleted transplantation in children. The CDR3 covers 13 residues. The germline CDR1 and CDR2 sequences are KGHSH and LQKENI. V gave up 3 bases and J gave up 7 bases; unmatched junction bases: 3. Library preparation (for TCRbeta) was performed with unique molecular identifiers. Using its own MiXCR run on the PCR reads, TCRdb lists one record per CDR3 protein. The sample comprises hundreds of thousands of distinct CDR3 sequences, under 12% of which are singletons, and roughly 4% rests with the top ten.

The sequenced sample was PBMCs from the stem cell graft donor, obtained from the stem cell graft. The receptor comes from a human donor who donated a stem cell graft to a child with acute myeloid leukemia. J is TRBJ1-5 and V is TRBV18; 7 positions agree with TRBD1. The CDR3 nucleotides read TGTGCCAGCTCACCTGAGGACAGGCAGCCCCAGCATTTT. It encodes CASSPEDRQPQHF.